These T cell receptor beta chains were read from a single sample in a study of T-cell reconstitution after alpha-beta-depleted transplantation in children. TCRdb analysed the PCR reads with MiXCR anew, one entry per CDR3 protein. The sample lists about 540,000 distinct CDR3 sequences, about 17% occurring once. Specimen: PBMCs from the stem cell graft donor, collected from the stem cell graft. Receptors originate from a human donor who donated a stem cell graft to a child with acute lymphoblastic leukemia. Both conserved end residues are part of each CDR3. A D gene is named only where the DNA matches it firmly. The listing skips clone size in some rows; elsewhere it reads once, few, many or a size class.

V gene	D gene	J gene	clone size	CDR3 protein	CDR3 DNA
TRBV5-1	NA	TRBJ2-3	few	CASSRTSGLSRTPSTDTQYF	TGCGCCAGCAGCCGGACATCGGGACTCTCCAGGACGCCTAGCACAGATACGCAGTATTTT
TRBV12-3/TRBV12-4	NA	TRBJ2-7	few	CASSFEGMVEQYF	TGTGCCAGCAGTTTCGAGGGTATGGTCGAGCAGTACTTC
TRBV9	NA	TRBJ2-7	NA	CASSVGHSSSYEQYF	TGTGCCAGCAGCGTAGGGCATAGTAGCTCCTACGAGCAGTACTTC
TRBV18	TRBD2	TRBJ2-3	NA	CASSPSLADTDTQYF	TGTGCCAGCTCACCAAGTCTAGCGGACACAGATACGCAGTATTTT
TRBV12-3/TRBV12-4	NA	TRBJ1-5	few	CASSFGVTAQPQHF	TGTGCCAGCAGTTTCGGTGTAACGGCTCAGCCCCAGCATTTT
TRBV10-1	TRBD2	TRBJ2-1	few	CASSAIDSGLAGGDEQFF	TGCGCCAGCAGTGCCATCGACTCGGGACTAGCGGGAGGGGATGAGCAGTTCTTC
TRBV18	NA	TRBJ2-5	NA	CASSPPGGNKKTQYF	TGTGCCAGCTCCCCACCCGGAGGGAATAAAAAGACCCAGTACTTC
TRBV12-3/TRBV12-4	TRBD1	TRBJ2-5	few	CASSSGQGEETQYF	TGTGCCAGCAGCTCTGGACAGGGGGAAGAGACCCAGTACTTC
TRBV25-1	NA	TRBJ2-1	NA	CASSEWGSVTYNEQFF	TGTGCCAGCAGTGAATGGGGGTCAGTTACCTACAATGAGCAGTTCTTC
TRBV5-5	NA	TRBJ2-1	NA	CASSLAEGPLNEQFF	TGTGCCAGCAGCTTGGCCGAAGGGCCCCTCAATGAGCAGTTCTTC
TRBV6-5	TRBD2	TRBJ2-5	NA	CASSYGLAGGPGETQYF	TGTGCCAGCAGTTACGGACTAGCGGGAGGGCCTGGGGAGACCCAGTACTTC
TRBV21-1	NA	TRBJ1-3	NA	CASSKVPGVTGNTIYF	TGTGCCAGCAGCAAAGTCCCAGGGGTGACTGGAAACACCATATATTTT
TRBV6-2/TRBV6-3	NA	TRBJ2-3	NA	CASSYSRASDTQYF	TGTGCCAGCAGTTACTCGAGGGCGTCAGATACGCAGTATTTT
TRBV20-1	TRBD1	TRBJ1-3	NA	CSASGTGPPSGNTIYF	TGCAGTGCGTCCGGGACAGGGCCCCCCTCTGGAAACACCATATATTTT
TRBV7-9	TRBD1	TRBJ2-1	few	CASSLGQPLNEQFF	TGTGCCAGCAGCTTGGGACAGCCTTTGAATGAGCAGTTCTTC
TRBV5-4	TRBD1	TRBJ2-2	few	CASRATGGYTGELFF	TGTGCCAGCAGGGCGACAGGGGGCTACACCGGGGAGCTGTTTTTT
TRBV20-1	NA	TRBJ1-2	NA	CSARGQGGGADGYTF	TGCAGTGCCAGAGGTCAGGGAGGGGGTGCAGATGGCTACACCTTC
TRBV20-1	TRBD1	TRBJ2-2	few	CSARDWRAQGAGELFF	TGCAGTGCTAGAGATTGGCGGGCACAGGGGGCCGGGGAGCTGTTTTTT
TRBV20-1	TRBD2	TRBJ2-7	NA	CSARPTSGDYEQYF	TGCAGTGCTAGACCAACTAGCGGGGACTACGAGCAGTACTTC
TRBV7-3	TRBD2	TRBJ2-2	few	CASSPDAGVGGELFF	TGTGCCAGCAGCCCCGACGCGGGGGTAGGCGGGGAGCTGTTTTTT
TRBV5-4	TRBD2	TRBJ2-5	few	CASRPDSGREGETQYF	TGTGCCAGCAGACCCGATAGCGGGAGGGAGGGCGAGACCCAGTACTTC
TRBV4-1	TRBD2	TRBJ2-1	NA	CASSRSGGPDYNEQFF	TGCGCCAGCAGCCGTAGCGGGGGACCTGACTACAATGAGCAGTTCTTC
TRBV4-1	TRBD1	TRBJ2-5	few	CASRPGTGGPRGDETQYF	TGCGCCAGCAGGCCCGGGACAGGGGGCCCCCGAGGGGACGAGACCCAGTACTTC
TRBV5-7	NA	TRBJ1-5	NA	CASSNRDRWNSNQPQHF	TGTGCCAGCAGCAACCGGGACCGTTGGAATAGCAATCAGCCCCAGCATTTT
TRBV12-3/TRBV12-4	TRBD1	TRBJ2-1	NA	CASSRTGDYNEQFF	TGTGCCAGCAGTAGGACAGGGGACTACAATGAGCAGTTCTTC
TRBV5-1	NA	TRBJ2-7	few	CASSPGGQAGYEQYF	TGCGCCAGCAGCCCGGGGGGACAGGCTGGCTACGAGCAGTACTTC
TRBV9	TRBD1	TRBJ2-1	many	CASSRGQGSYNEQFF	TGTGCCAGCAGCAGAGGACAGGGGTCTTACAATGAGCAGTTCTTC
TRBV5-5	TRBD2	TRBJ2-7	NA	CASSLAGLAGEQYF	TGTGCCAGCAGCTTGGCCGGGCTAGCGGGCGAGCAGTACTTC
TRBV10-2	NA	TRBJ2-3	NA	CASSEGTVDTQYF	TGCGCCAGCAGTGAAGGAACCGTGGATACGCAGTATTTT
TRBV27	NA	TRBJ2-7	few	CASSLGGTTEQYF	TGTGCCAGCAGTTTAGGGGGGACGACCGAGCAGTACTTC
TRBV4-1	NA	TRBJ2-5	NA	CASSPLPGTHQETQYF	TGCGCCAGCAGCCCTTTGCCCGGGACACACCAAGAGACCCAGTACTTC
TRBV20-1	TRBD2	TRBJ2-3	NA	CSAIDREGLAGSRQTDTQYF	TGCAGTGCTATAGATAGAGAGGGACTAGCGGGTTCTAGGCAAACAGATACGCAGTATTTT
TRBV5-1	TRBD2	TRBJ2-1	NA	CASSLAGLAGFGNEQFF	TGCGCCAGCAGCTTGGCCGGACTAGCGGGTTTTGGCAATGAGCAGTTCTTC
TRBV6-1	TRBD1	TRBJ2-1	NA	CASSGTPTGGLSNEQFF	TGTGCCAGCAGTGGCACCCCGACAGGGGGCCTCTCCAATGAGCAGTTCTTC
TRBV4-2	TRBD2	TRBJ2-1	NA	CASSQGGSGSSYNEQFF	TGTGCCAGCAGCCAGGGAGGTAGCGGGAGTTCCTACAATGAGCAGTTCTTC
TRBV20-1	NA	TRBJ2-1	many	CSAESSYNEQFF	TGCAGTGCTGAGAGCTCCTACAATGAGCAGTTCTTC
TRBV13	NA	TRBJ2-3	few	CASSLVEVRDSDTQYF	TGTGCCAGCAGCTTAGTAGAAGTCAGGGACTCAGATACGCAGTATTTT
TRBV20-1	NA	TRBJ1-1	NA	CSAPDLNTEAFF	TGCAGTGCGCCGGATTTGAACACTGAAGCTTTCTTT
TRBV9	NA	TRBJ1-1	few	CASSVGGEMNTEAFF	TGTGCCAGCAGCGTAGGGGGGGAGATGAACACTGAAGCTTTCTTT
TRBV29-1	NA	TRBJ2-3	NA	CSVRAGTDTQYF	TGCAGCGTTCGGGCCGGCACAGATACGCAGTATTTT
TRBV21-1	NA	TRBJ2-2	NA	CASSPARAGELFF	TGTGCCAGCTCACCTGCGAGGGCCGGGGAGCTGTTTTTT
TRBV9	NA	TRBJ2-7	few	CASSVDGAIEEQYF	TGTGCCAGCAGCGTAGACGGTGCCATTGAAGAGCAGTACTTC
TRBV4-2	NA	TRBJ2-2	NA	CASRARLARWDTGELFF	TGTGCCAGCAGGGCAAGATTGGCCCGGTGGGACACCGGGGAGCTGTTTTTT
TRBV19	TRBD1	TRBJ1-2	NA	CASRTDRVGGYTF	TGTGCCAGTAGAACCGACAGGGTAGGGGGCTACACCTTC
TRBV5-1	TRBD2	TRBJ2-3	few	CASSSGLAMTDTQYF	TGCGCCAGCAGCTCTGGACTAGCGATGACAGATACGCAGTATTTT
TRBV6-5	NA	TRBJ1-1	NA	CASSYIPGVTEAFF	TGTGCCAGCAGTTACATCCCAGGGGTCACTGAAGCTTTCTTT
TRBV7-9	NA	TRBJ1-2	NA	CASSWIVNYGYTF	TGTGCCAGCAGCTGGATAGTTAACTATGGCTACACCTTC
TRBV27	TRBD1	TRBJ2-3	few	CATGQGPSTDTQYF	TGTGCTACGGGACAGGGCCCTAGCACAGATACGCAGTATTTT
TRBV7-9	TRBD1	TRBJ1-2	NA	CASSQGQGVKDGYTF	TGTGCCAGCAGCCAAGGGCAGGGGGTTAAGGATGGCTACACCTTC
TRBV3-1	TRBD2	TRBJ2-1	NA	CASSNPQTSGNSYNEQFF	TGTGCCAGCTCGAACCCCCAGACTAGCGGGAACTCTTACAATGAGCAGTTCTTC
TRBV4-1	NA	TRBJ2-7	few	CASSPLGGTPSYEQYF	TGCGCCAGCAGTCCCTTAGGTGGGACACCCTCCTACGAGCAGTACTTC
TRBV5-6	NA	TRBJ2-1	few	CASSLFPGEQFF	TGTGCCAGCAGCTTGTTTCCGGGAGAGCAGTTCTTC
TRBV27	NA	TRBJ1-1	few	CASSLWARENTEAFF	TGTGCCAGCAGTTTATGGGCTAGGGAGAACACTGAAGCTTTCTTT
TRBV27	NA	TRBJ2-1	few	CASGWRGSPYNEQFF	TGTGCCAGCGGTTGGCGCGGATCGCCCTACAATGAGCAGTTCTTC
TRBV6-1	TRBD2	TRBJ2-1	NA	CASSEAALAPYNEQFF	TGTGCCAGCAGTGAAGCTGCACTAGCGCCCTACAATGAGCAGTTCTTC
TRBV20-1	TRBD1	TRBJ2-2	NA	CSATGGDFAGELFF	TGCAGTGCTACAGGGGGCGATTTCGCCGGGGAGCTGTTTTTT
TRBV5-1	NA	TRBJ1-1	NA	CASSFQGPGDTEAFF	TGCGCCAGCAGCTTTCAGGGGCCGGGGGACACTGAAGCTTTCTTT